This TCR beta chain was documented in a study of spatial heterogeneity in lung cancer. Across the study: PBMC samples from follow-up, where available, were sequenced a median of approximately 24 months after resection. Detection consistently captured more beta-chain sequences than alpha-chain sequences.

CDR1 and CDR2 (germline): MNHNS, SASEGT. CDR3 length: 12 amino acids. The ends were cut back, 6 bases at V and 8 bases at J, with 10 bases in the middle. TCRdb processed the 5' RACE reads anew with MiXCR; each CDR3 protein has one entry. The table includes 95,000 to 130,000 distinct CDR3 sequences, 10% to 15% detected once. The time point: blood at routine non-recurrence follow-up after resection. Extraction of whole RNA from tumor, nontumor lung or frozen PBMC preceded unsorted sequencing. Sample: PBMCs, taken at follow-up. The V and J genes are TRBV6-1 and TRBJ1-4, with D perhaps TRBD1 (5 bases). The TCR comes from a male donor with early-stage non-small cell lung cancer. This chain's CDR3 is CASSPDREKLFF. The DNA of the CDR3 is TGTGCCAGCAGCCCCGACAGAGAAAAACTGTTTTTT.